Listed here are 22 T cell receptor beta chains from one sample, sequenced in a study of cytomegalovirus exposure and HLA in healthy donors. Use of 60 Vbeta and 13 Jbeta primers characterized the PCR. The protocol was immunoSEQ multiplex PCR, while the TCRdb copy is restricted to in-frame clones and leaves out a portion. The sample has approximately 180,000 clones, around 83% seen once; the top ten hold 1.1%. The sample was PBMCs. Source of these receptors: a woman aged 35 to 49 in good health and CMV-seronegative.

This clone was picked up a small number of times. The genes are TRBV10-3 and TRBJ1-6, with a tentative D call TRBD1 (5 bases). Germline CDR1 ENHRY, CDR2 SYGVKD. The CDR3 runs to 15 residues. V shed 3 bases and J shed 5 bases, with 11 bases lying between them. The CDR3, as DNA: TGTGCCATCAGTGATAGGACAAAAAATAATTCACCCCTCCACTTT. It specifies CAISDRTKNNSPLHF.

The J gene is TRBJ2-3, the V gene TRBV5-1, with a possible D match to TRBD2 (5 bases). V shed 4 bases and J shed 0 bases, with 12 bases lying between them. The germline V gene encodes CDR1 SGHRS and CDR2 YFSETQ. The CDR3 has 15 amino acids. Here the CDR3 DNA reads TGCGCCAGCAGCCTTGATGGGAGTAGCACAGATACGCAGTATTTT. Translated, it gives CASSLDGSSTDTQYF. The full variable domain, in which reference TRBV5-1 and TRBJ2-3 provide the parts outside the CDR3, is KAGVTQTPRYLIKTRGQQVTLSCSPISGHRSVSWYQQTPGQGLQFLFEYFSETQRNKGNFPGRFSGRQFSNSRSEMNVSTLELGDSALYLCASSLDGSSTDTQYFGPGTRLTVL.

This chain joins TRBV18 and TRBJ1-2; 9 bases line up with TRBD1. Germline assignment: CDR1 KGHSH and CDR2 LQKENI. The CDR3 extends over 14 amino acids. Trimming took 3 bases from V and 8 from J; bases not matched to a gene: 7. CDR3 in DNA: TGTGCCAGCTCACCGGGACAGGGCCTCGGGGGCTACACCTTC. Encoded protein: CASSPGQGLGGYTF.

The V call is TRBV19, the J call TRBJ2-1; D ambiguous. Germline-derived CDR1 and CDR2 are LNHDA and SQIVND (reference sequence). CDR3 length: 13 amino acids. Trimming stripped 1 base from V and 4 bases from J, with 5 bases between. CDR3 coding DNA: TGTGCCAGTAGTATAGGCGCATACAATGAGCAGTTCTTC. It specifies CASSIGAYNEQFF.

This chain links TRBV19 with TRBJ1-1; TRBD1 matches 12 bases. This CDR3 spans 15 amino acids. J was trimmed by 5 bases and V by 4 bases; bases with no gene match: 5. In germline, CDR1 is LNHDA, CDR2 SQIVND (reference sequence). As DNA, the CDR3 is TGTGCCAGTAGTAGGGGACAGGGGGCTCGGACTGAAGCTTTCTTT. As protein: CASSRGQGARTEAFF.

The CDR3 loop reads CASSLRQETQYF. CDR3 DNA: TGTGCCAGCAGCCTCAGGCAAGAGACCCAGTACTTC. The V gene is TRBV5-4, the J gene TRBJ2-5; D ambiguous. CDR1 is SGHNT, CDR2 YYREEE, per germline (reference sequence). The V end lost 4 bases, the J end lost 2 bases, and 6 bases lay between the germline ends. CDR3 length: 12 residues.

The chain has TRBV4-3 and TRBJ2-3; TRBD1 might be the D (5 bases). Trimming stripped 0 bases from V and 10 bases from J, with 23 bases between. Germline V CDR1 and CDR2: LGHNA, YSLEER. This CDR3 comprises 17 residues. The chain's CDR3 is CASSQDIRTNRVGAQYF. CDR3 DNA sequence: TGCGCCAGCAGCCAAGATATACGGACAAATAGGGTCGGAGCGCAGTATTTT.

V usage is TRBV6-1 and J usage is TRBJ2-3, with D tentatively TRBD2 (6 bases). Per germline, CDR1 MNHNS and CDR2 SASEGT. With 0 bases removed from V and 1 base from J, the gap between germline ends came to 14 bases. CDR3 length: 17 amino acids. CDR3 DNA sequence: TGTGCCAGCAGTGAAGCCCGCGGGAAGGTTGGCACAGATACGCAGTATTTT. As protein: CASSEARGKVGTDTQYF.

This rearrangement joins TRBV10-3 to TRBJ2-1; 8 bases agree with TRBD2. V was clipped by 3 bases and J by 3 bases; unmatched bases: 4. The germline V gene encodes CDR1 ENHRY and CDR2 SYGVKD. The CDR3 is 15 residues long. CDR3: CAISDKAGVYNEQFF. CDR3 DNA: TGTGCCATCAGTGATAAAGCGGGAGTCTACAATGAGCAGTTCTTC.

This chain uses TRBV19 with TRBJ2-7, with a weak D call TRBD2 (7 bases). This CDR3 region has 13 residues. Per the germline V gene, CDR1 is LNHDA and CDR2 is SQIVND (reference sequence). V dropped 8 bases and J dropped 1 base, with 12 bases sitting between them. The CDR3 reads CASGGGGSYEQYV. CDR3 nucleotide sequence: TGTGCCAGTGGGGGGGGCGGTTCCTACGAGCAGTACGTC.

This sequence joins TRBV28 and TRBJ1-5, with D possibly TRBD1 on 6 matching bases. The CDR3 runs to 14 residues. The V gene lost 5 bases and the J gene lost 7 bases, with 15 bases spanning the gap. Germline loops: CDR1 MDHEN, CDR2 SYDVKM. The CDR3 DNA follows: TGTGCCAGCAGTCAGGAAGGGGGTTACCAGCCCCAGCATTTT. This encodes CASSQEGGYQPQHF.

The chain has TRBV2 and TRBJ2-1; D is perhaps TRBD2 (6 bases). Per germline, CDR1 SNHLY and CDR2 FYNNEI. V was cut by 6 bases and J by 5 bases, with 14 bases left in between. The CDR3 runs 14 residues. CDR3 bases: TGTGCCAGCAGGCCTAGCGCCACCAACAATGAGCAGTTCTTC. It specifies CASRPSATNNEQFF.

The chain couples TRBV19 to TRBJ1-1; 7 bases fit TRBD1. This CDR3 comprises 12 residues. The germline V gene has CDR1 LNHDA and CDR2 SQIVND (reference sequence). J gave up 7 bases and V 1 base, and 0 bases lay outside the gene matches. Here the CDR3 DNA reads TGTGCCAGTAGTATAGGACAGGGTGAAGCTTTCTTT. Amino acid sequence: CASSIGQGEAFF. The entire variable domain, with the rest obtained from reference TRBV19 and TRBJ1-1, is as follows: DGGITQSPKYLFRKEGQNVTLSCEQNLNHDAMYWYRQDPGQGLRLIYYSQIVNDFQKGDIAEGYSVSREKKESFPLTVTSAQKNPTAFYLCASSIGQGEAFFGQGTRLTVV.

The chain couples TRBV6-1 to TRBJ1-5; no reliable D call. Germline CDR1 and CDR2: MNHNS and SASEGT. The CDR3 is made up of 14 amino acids. Between the trimmed V and J ends, which lost 5 bases and 1 base, there was a span of 9 bases. The CDR3 region is CASSPRGSNQPQHF. CDR3 nucleotides: TGTGCCAGCAGTCCTAGAGGGAGCAATCAGCCCCAGCATTTT.

The chain joins TRBV11-3 to TRBJ2-1; possible D gene TRBD1, 5 bases. Germline CDR1 SGHNT, CDR2 YENEEA. Trimming took 2 bases from V and 8 from J, leaving 16 bases between them. The CDR3 consists of 15 residues. The DNA of the CDR3 is TGTGCCAGCAGCTTACGAAGGGGTCTCGGCGATGAGCAGTTCTTC. Protein sequence: CASSLRRGLGDEQFF.

The genes are TRBV6-1 and TRBJ1-4; TRBD1 aligns across 9 bases. V lost 7 bases and J lost 7; bases outside the gene matches: 7. This CDR3 region has 14 residues. The germline CDR1 and CDR2 sequences are MNHNS and SASEGT. CDR3 protein: CASKTGGPGEKLFF. CDR3 sequence (DNA): TGTGCCAGCAAGACAGGGGGTCCCGGTGAAAAACTGTTTTTT.

The chain combines TRBV11-3 with TRBJ1-4; the D is unclear. The CDR3 covers 16 residues. The V gene lost 0 bases and the J gene lost 7 bases, with 15 bases spanning the gap. Germline V lookup: CDR1 SGHNT, CDR2 YENEEA. CDR3 in amino acids: CASSLDRTAGSEKLFF. The CDR3 DNA sequence: TGTGCCAGCAGCTTAGATAGAACAGCCGGCAGTGAAAAACTGTTTTTT.

The chain uses TRBV11-3 and TRBJ2-5, with 7 bases that match TRBD1. V was pared by 5 bases and J by 1 base, with 4 bases of the junction left unmatched. From germline, CDR1 is SGHNT and CDR2 YENEEA. This CDR3 spans 14 amino acids. CDR3 in amino acids: CASSPRDSQETQYF. As DNA, the CDR3 is TGTGCCAGCAGCCCTCGGGACAGCCAAGAGACCCAGTACTTC.

V gene TRBV19 combines with J gene TRBJ2-1; 15 nucleotides align to TRBD2. V lost 5 bases and J lost 7; bases outside the gene matches: 6. Germline V gene lookup returns CDR1 LNHDA and CDR2 SQIVND (reference sequence). This CDR3 is 16 amino acids long. This CDR3 is CASSPTGTSGRNEQFF. CDR3 nucleotide sequence: TGTGCCAGTAGTCCTACCGGGACTAGCGGGAGGAATGAGCAGTTCTTC.

The chain carries TRBV11-3 and TRBJ2-7, with 8 bases matching TRBD2. V dropped 0 bases and J dropped 7; count of bases not matched to a gene: 2. This CDR3 has 13 amino acids. The germline CDR1 and CDR2 sequences are SGHNT and YENEEA. CDR3 in DNA: TGTGCCAGCAGCTTAGATCGGGGGGGAGAGCAGTACGTC. Protein: CASSLDRGGEQYV.

The chain employs TRBV7-3 and TRBJ2-2, with D maybe TRBD1 (6 bases). The germline CDR1 and CDR2 sequences are SGHTA and FQGTGA. CDR3 size: 16 residues. Trimming took 5 bases from V and 2 from J, leaving 15 bases between them. This CDR3 is CASSPRATGNTGELFF. The DNA for the CDR3 is TGTGCCAGCAGCCCAAGGGCGACAGGCAACACCGGGGAGCTGTTTTTT.

The chain joins TRBV30 to TRBJ2-1; maybe TRBD1 (5 bases). V was shortened by 2 bases and J by 2 bases, with 10 bases between the two germline ends. CDR3 size: 14 residues. The germline CDR1 and CDR2 sequences are GTSNPN and SVGIG (reference sequence). The CDR3 coding sequence is TGTGCCTGGAGTATGACAGCCGCCTACAATGAGCAGTTCTTC. Translated: CAWSMTAAYNEQFF.